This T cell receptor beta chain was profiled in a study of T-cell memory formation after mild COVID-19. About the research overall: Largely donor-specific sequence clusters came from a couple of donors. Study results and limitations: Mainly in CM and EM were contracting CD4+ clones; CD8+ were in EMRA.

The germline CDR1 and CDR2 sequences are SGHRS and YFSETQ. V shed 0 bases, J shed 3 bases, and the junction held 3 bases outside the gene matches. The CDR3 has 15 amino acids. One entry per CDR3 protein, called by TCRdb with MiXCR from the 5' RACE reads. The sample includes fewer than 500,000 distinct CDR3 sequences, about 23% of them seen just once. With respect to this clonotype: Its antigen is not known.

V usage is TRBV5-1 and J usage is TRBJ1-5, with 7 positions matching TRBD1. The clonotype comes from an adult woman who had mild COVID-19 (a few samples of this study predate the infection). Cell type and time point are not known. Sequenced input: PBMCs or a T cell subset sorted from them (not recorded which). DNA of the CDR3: TGCGCCAGCAGCTTGGAGGGGGCCCTCAATCAGCCCCAGCATTTT. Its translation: CASSLEGALNQPQHF.